These T cell receptor beta chains were read from a single sample in a study of blood T cell repertoires in COVID-19. TCRdb's table, derived via immunoSEQ multiplex PCR, lists solely in-frame clones and lacks some. In the table there are 85,000 to 95,000 clones, approximately 86% of which are singletons. Source material: peripheral blood. The origin of the receptors is a woman older than 75 with acute or convalescent COVID-19. Both conserved end residues are part of each CDR3.

j_gene	v_gene	len	CDR3aa
TRBJ2-2	TRBV5-1	15	CASSFDRADTGELFF
TRBJ2-2	TRBV27	17	CASSSPGLAGVTGELFF
TRBJ1-5	TRBV2	15	CASSDWTGGNQPQHF
TRBJ2-5	TRBV2	13	CASKAGGRETQYF
TRBJ1-2	TRBV6-1	16	CASSVRDTGPGGGYTF
TRBJ1-1	TRBV18	15	CASSLWTGGNTEAFF
TRBJ1-4	TRBV19	14	CASTKDRVGEKLFF
TRBJ2-7	TRBV3-1/TRBV3-2	13	CASSQDRTGWKDF
TRBJ1-6	TRBV2	15	CASSGVGAELSPLHF
TRBJ2-7	TRBV28	15	CASSLLLAGFYEQYF
TRBJ2-2	TRBV7-3	13	CASSFSYTGELFF
TRBJ1-3	TRBV19	14	CASSDSGSGNTIYF
TRBJ2-7	TRBV7-9	14	CASSLAAKTYEQYF
TRBJ2-7	TRBV5-1	16	CASSFVGDRDPYEQYF
TRBJ1-6	TRBV5-6	13	CASSSPYNSPLHF
TRBJ1-3	TRBV11-2	18	CASSLVPRTGPGGNTIYF
TRBJ1-2	TRBV9	12	CASSGTAYGYTF
TRBJ2-3	TRBV5-1	16	CASSLARDSSTDTQYF
TRBJ2-3	TRBV5-4	16	CASSLRGGGTTDTQYF
TRBJ2-7	TRBV6-2/TRBV6-3	12	CASSYQGQGQYF
TRBJ2-2	TRBV6-6	17	CASSPLAGGARTGELFF
TRBJ1-1	TRBV10-3	15	CAIREGQTANTEAFF